What follows describes a single TCR beta chain. This entry is derived from a study of radiotherapy plus CTLA-4 blockade in lung cancer. The V segment lost 4 bases and the J segment 4 bases; nucleotides outside the gene matches: 10. The germline gives CDR1 MNHEY, CDR2 SVGAGI. The CDR3 length is 16 residues. Profiling relied on immunoSEQ multiplex PCR, and the TCRdb table lists in-frame clones only, not all of them. Here the sample spans about 73,000 clones, roughly 84% being singletons. The input for sequencing was peripheral blood, taken from a patient treated with radiotherapy plus ipilimumab. The chain recombines TRBV6-5 with TRBJ2-3; TRBD2 aligns across 8 bases. This receptor was identified in a human donor with non-small cell lung cancer that progressed on radiotherapy plus ipilimumab. The CDR3 nucleotides read TGTGCCAGCAGTTCGACGTTACTAGCGGCGGCAGATACGCAGTATTTT. Protein product: CASSSTLLAAADTQYF.